The entry below gives a single T cell receptor beta chain sequence along with its context. What it binds is unknown. Trimming removed 0 bases at V and 1 base at J, with 10 bases between. Germline V gene data show CDR1 as SGDLS and CDR2 as YYNGEE. This CDR3 is 15 amino acids long. The data were taken from a study of T cell responses to AZD1222 COVID-19 vaccine. Across the whole study: Some second doses came at about 4 weeks and others at about 12 weeks; these were pooled.

Assay used: immunoSEQ multiplex PCR; TCRdb lists only in-frame clones, some missing. The sample has 100,000 to 150,000 clones, 90% seen once; the top ten hold 6.9%. Notes on the study in general: An increase in Spike-specific TCR breadth and depth was observed after two AZD1222 doses.

This chain links TRBV9 with TRBJ2-5; D remains ambiguous. Sequencing used peripheral blood, obtained on day 0 of AZD1222 vaccination. The sequence came from an adult in good health. CDR3 in amino acids: CASSVEGRPQETQYF. In DNA, the CDR3 is TGTGCCAGCAGCGTAGAGGGCAGACCCCAAGAGACCCAGTACTTC.